This T cell receptor (beta chain) appears in the sequencing data of a study of blood T cell repertoires in COVID-19 (TCRdb year 2020). With regard to the full study: Samples covering the acute and convalescent phases of COVID-19 were provided by collaborators in the United States, Italy and Spain. The dataset comprised deeply sampled blood TCRbeta repertoires from subjects exposed to, actively infected with, or recovered from COVID-19. Where available, HLA class I and class II types were taken from metadata supplied by the sample provider and were not determined by assay-based typing. The material from the prospective study consisted of cDNA or gDNA derived from T cells, B-cell-depleted T cells, or PBMCs. The samples were drawn from the first 160 participants of the ongoing ImmuneRACE study and from under 1,500 subjects provided by 6 global collaborators. The repertoires were made available in a free public database intended to serve as a resource for research on the immune response to SARS-CoV-2. The sample metadata nearly always contained a de-identified subject ID, COVID-19 status, age in years and sex.

Here is what the overall study found, with its caveats: Clinical and demographic metadata were provided uncurated, with the amount varying by source and participant.

Concerning this clone itself: No cognate antigen has been identified for it. No clone much larger than this one lies a single base away; base qualities are absent.

Each collaborating institution followed its own protocols to collect whole blood in K2EDTA tubes. For TCRbeta analysis, collaborators shipped samples in one of three forms: frozen whole blood, isolated PBMCs, or DNA extracted from either of those sample types. In the germline V gene (reference sequence), CDR1 corresponds to LNHNV and CDR2 to YYDKDF. From the cysteine through the phenylalanine, the CDR3 covers 14 amino acids. Kept here is only the CDR3 DNA, which spans 42 bases and is read in frame from base 1. V drops 8 bases and J drops 6 bases, leaving 19 bases in between. TCRbeta CDR3 regions were amplified from genomic DNA by means of the immunoSEQ Assay, a bias-controlled multiplex PCR. Turning to the authors' computational methods: The number of nucleated cells in each sample was estimated from the amplification of reference gene primers within the assay. Sequence reads were collapsed and filtered to measure the absolute abundance of every unique TCRbeta CDR3 rearrangement. For each sample, productive Simpson clonality was calculated by taking the square root of Simpson's diversity index across productive rearrangements. This immuneACCESS table, as held by TCRdb, lists in-frame sequences with V and J called but not all clones. Of the missing ones, under half trace to an unresolved V gene in checked studies; the others have no known cause. V, J and clone size were drawn from that table, and D and trimming were deduced from the DNA. The sample yields 70,000 to 95,000 clones; around 88% were counted once. The ten biggest clones cover 6.5% to 9.5% of the sample.

The clonotype was recovered from a woman in her 70s with acute or convalescent COVID-19. Material: peripheral blood. Here the chain combines TRBV15 and TRBJ2-5; TRBD2 might be the D gene, on 7 matching bases. CDR3 loop: CATEGGGDAKTQYF. The base sequence is TGTGCCACCGAAGGGGGGGGCGATGCGAAGACCCAGTACTTC.